This T cell receptor beta chain appears in the sequencing data of a study of cytomegalovirus exposure and HLA in healthy donors. Study details: Researchers previously reported finding about 110 million unique TCR beta sequences from about 200 million T cells. Points from the study as a whole: Later analysis reportedly placed an Asian-associated ancestry cluster below the roughly 640-donor mean in N-insertions. Certain sequence variants were highly shared and formed a cluster, and this cluster was likely a sequencing artifact.

A remark on this clone: Its cognate antigen is unknown.

It was with 60 Vbeta and 13 Jbeta primers that the PCR ran. Some clones are missing from TCRdb's copy, which holds only in-frame ones; the method was immunoSEQ multiplex PCR. The sample includes fewer than 300,000 clones, roughly 80% of them seen just once. Germline values: CDR1 MNHNS, CDR2 SASEGT. The V gene end was trimmed by 3 bases and the J gene end by 7 bases; junction bases not matched to a gene: 5. The CDR3 sequence is 13 residues long. The sample taken for sequencing was PBMCs. The rearrangement links TRBV6-1 to TRBJ1-1; 7 bases fit TRBD1. This receptor was taken from a girl aged 2-10 years in good health and CMV-seronegative. The CDR3 coding sequence is TGTGCCAGCAGTGAGGGTCAGGGGGTTGAAGCTTTCTTT. Its protein product is CASSEGQGVEAFF.